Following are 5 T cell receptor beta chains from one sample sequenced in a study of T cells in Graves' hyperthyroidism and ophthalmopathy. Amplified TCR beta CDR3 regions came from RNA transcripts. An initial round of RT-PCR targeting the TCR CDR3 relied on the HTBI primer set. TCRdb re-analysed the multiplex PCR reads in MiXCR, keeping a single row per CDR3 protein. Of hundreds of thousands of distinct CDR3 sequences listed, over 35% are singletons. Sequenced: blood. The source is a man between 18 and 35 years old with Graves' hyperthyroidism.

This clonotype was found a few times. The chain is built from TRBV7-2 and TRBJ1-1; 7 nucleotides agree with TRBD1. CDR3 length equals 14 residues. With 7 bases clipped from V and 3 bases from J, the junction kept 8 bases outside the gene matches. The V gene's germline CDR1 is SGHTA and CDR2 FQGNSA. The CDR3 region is CASTPQGDHTEAFF. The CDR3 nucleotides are TGTGCCAGCACCCCCCAGGGGGATCACACTGAAGCTTTCTTT.

The CDR3 spells CATSRGEGSGANVLTF. DNA of the CDR3: TGTGCCACCAGCAGAGGTGAGGGCTCTGGGGCCAACGTCCTGACTTTC. The chain couples TRBV15 to TRBJ2-6; D is possibly TRBD2 (5 bases). In germline, CDR1 is LNHNV, CDR2 YYDKDF (reference sequence). V lost 1 base and J lost 0, with 7 bases in between. The CDR3 extends over 16 amino acids.

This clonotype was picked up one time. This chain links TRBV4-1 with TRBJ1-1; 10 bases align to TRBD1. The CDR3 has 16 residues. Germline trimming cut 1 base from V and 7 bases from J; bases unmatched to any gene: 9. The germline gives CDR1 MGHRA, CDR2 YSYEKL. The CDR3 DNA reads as TGCGCCAGCAGCCAAGGCCCCATAGGACAGGGGGATGAAGCTTTCTTT. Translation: CASSQGPIGQGDEAFF.

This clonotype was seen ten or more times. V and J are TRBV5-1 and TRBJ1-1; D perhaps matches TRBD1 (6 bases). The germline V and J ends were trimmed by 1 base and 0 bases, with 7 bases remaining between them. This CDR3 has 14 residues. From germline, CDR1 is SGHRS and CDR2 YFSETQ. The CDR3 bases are TGCGCCAGCAGCTTGCAGGGGATGAACACTGAAGCTTTCTTT. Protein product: CASSLQGMNTEAFF.

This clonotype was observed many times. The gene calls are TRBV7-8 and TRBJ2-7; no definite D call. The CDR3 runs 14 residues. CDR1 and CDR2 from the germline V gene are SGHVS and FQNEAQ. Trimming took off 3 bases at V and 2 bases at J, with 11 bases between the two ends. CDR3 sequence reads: CASSFPQTPYEQYF. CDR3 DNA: TGTGCCAGCAGCTTCCCCCAGACCCCCTACGAGCAGTACTTC.